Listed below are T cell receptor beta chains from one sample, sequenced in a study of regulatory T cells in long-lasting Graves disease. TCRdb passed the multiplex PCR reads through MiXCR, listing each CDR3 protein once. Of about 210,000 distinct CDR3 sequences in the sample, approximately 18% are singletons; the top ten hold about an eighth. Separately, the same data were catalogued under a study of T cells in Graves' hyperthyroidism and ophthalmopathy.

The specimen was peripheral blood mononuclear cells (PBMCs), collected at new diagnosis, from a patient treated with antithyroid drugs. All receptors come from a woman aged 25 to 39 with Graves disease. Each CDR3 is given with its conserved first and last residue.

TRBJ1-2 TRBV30 CAWTPSGGISYGYTF
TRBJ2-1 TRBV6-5 CASSSWDPGLAGLDYNEQFF
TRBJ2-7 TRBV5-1 CASSPGSPGSSSYEQYF
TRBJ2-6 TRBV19 CASRGTGRSSGANVLTF
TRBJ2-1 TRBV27 CASSFNPFSSYNEQFF
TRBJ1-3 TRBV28 CASSTGTGENTIYF
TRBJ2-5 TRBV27 CASSLLGHQETQYF
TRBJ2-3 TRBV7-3 CASSKQGGLSTDTQYF
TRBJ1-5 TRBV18 CASSGTGDQPQHF
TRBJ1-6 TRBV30 CAWSGMKAVGYNSPLHF
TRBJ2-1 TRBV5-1 CASRRDGVEQFF
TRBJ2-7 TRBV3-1 CASSHSGRMLYEQYF
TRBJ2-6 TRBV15 CATSRDRLLSGANVLTF
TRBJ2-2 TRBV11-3 CASSLEAGAGELFF
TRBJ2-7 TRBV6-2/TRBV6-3 CASSTNRAYEQYF
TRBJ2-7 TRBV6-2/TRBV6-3 CASSPSPDSSYEQYF
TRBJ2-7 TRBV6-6 CASSYSMDRDSRYEQYF
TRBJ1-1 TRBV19 CASSEQGRKAFF
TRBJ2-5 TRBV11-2 CASSLDERGTQYF
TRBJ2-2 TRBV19 CASRTTGAWAGELFF
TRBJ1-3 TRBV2 CASLWDNSGNTIYF
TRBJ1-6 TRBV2 CASSSRTGQNNSPLHF
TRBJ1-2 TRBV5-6 CASRQGTGGRYGYTF
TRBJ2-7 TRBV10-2 CASSTAGMSSYEQYF